A selection of T cell receptor beta chains follows, all from one sample in a study of blood T cell repertoires in COVID-19. Measured with immunoSEQ multiplex PCR; TCRdb has only the in-frame clones, and not every one. The table lists around 100,000 clones, approximately 80% of them singletons. Sequences were obtained from peripheral blood. These receptors were obtained from a man aged 65-85 years with active or convalescent COVID-19. The CDR3 runs from the conserved cysteine through the conserved F or W. The order of the fields is V gene, D gene, J gene, clone size, CDR3 protein, CDR3 DNA. The D gene is left open where the match is weak. Rows give clone size only sometimes, using once, few, many, or a class for an expanded clone.

TRBV5-1	-	TRBJ2-5	-	CASSRSTRGIETQYF	TGCGCCAGCAGTCGTTCAACCAGGGGAATCGAGACCCAGTACTTC
TRBV28	TRBD1	TRBJ1-4	-	CASSINRGTNEKLFF	TGTGCCAGCAGTATAAACAGGGGAACTAATGAAAAACTGTTTTTT
TRBV5-1	TRBD1	TRBJ1-5	-	CASSTTGDNQPQHF	TGCGCCAGCAGCACGACAGGGGACAATCAGCCCCAGCATTTT
TRBV5-6	-	TRBJ2-1	-	CASSLGALLTGDEQFF	TGTGCCAGCAGCTTGGGGGCTCTTCTAACGGGAGATGAGCAGTTCTTC
TRBV19	TRBD1	TRBJ1-5	-	CASSIGTGGRGQPQHF	TGTGCCAGTAGTATCGGGACAGGGGGTCGAGGACAGCCCCAGCATTTT
TRBV27	TRBD2	TRBJ2-7	-	CASSRREGSYEQYF	TGTGCCAGCAGTAGACGGGAGGGGTCCTACGAGCAGTACTTC
TRBV14	TRBD1	TRBJ1-4	once	CASSPRTGAVIATNEKLFF	TGTGCCAGCAGCCCAAGGACAGGGGCGGTAATTGCAACTAATGAAAAACTGTTTTTT
TRBV18	TRBD1	TRBJ1-1	-	CASSPREGTGGLNTEAFF	TGTGCCAGCTCACCACGGGAGGGGACAGGGGGACTGAACACTGAAGCTTTCTTT
TRBV29-1	TRBD1	TRBJ1-1	-	CSGTGTGDEAFF	TGCAGCGGTACCGGGACAGGGGATGAAGCTTTCTTT
TRBV2	-	TRBJ1-1	-	CASSDLGVMNTEAFF	TGTGCCAGCAGTGATCTCGGGGTCATGAACACTGAAGCTTTCTTT
TRBV5-1	TRBD1	TRBJ1-3	-	CASSSQGAAGNTIYF	TGCGCCAGCAGCTCACAGGGGGCTGCTGGAAACACCATATATTTT
TRBV3-1/TRBV3-2	TRBD1	TRBJ1-6	-	CASSQGDRDASPLHF	TGTGCCAGCAGCCAGGGGGACAGGGACGCTTCACCCCTCCACTTT
TRBV6-2/TRBV6-3	TRBD1	TRBJ2-7	-	CASSPRDRDSYEQYF	TGTGCCAGCAGCCCCCGGGACAGGGACTCCTACGAGCAGTACTTC
TRBV28	TRBD2	TRBJ2-3	-	CASSLGTSGGTDTQYF	TGTGCCAGCAGTCTCGGGACTAGCGGGGGCACAGATACGCAGTATTTT
TRBV2	-	TRBJ1-5	once	CASSQGLDQPQHF	TGTGCCAGCTCCCAGGGGTTGGATCAGCCCCAGCATTTT
TRBV19	TRBD1	TRBJ1-5	-	CASSAGTGGNQPQHF	TGTGCCAGTAGTGCCGGGACAGGGGGCAATCAGCCCCAGCATTTT
TRBV24-1	TRBD1	TRBJ1-5	few	CATSGTGEPQPQHF	TGTGCCACCTCGGGCACAGGGGAGCCTCAGCCCCAGCATTTT
TRBV7-9	TRBD1	TRBJ2-2	-	CASSSDRGLTGELFF	TGTGCCAGCAGCTCGGACAGGGGGCTTACCGGGGAGCTGTTTTTT
TRBV5-1	-	TRBJ2-7	-	CASSLAGGYYEQYF	TGCGCCAGCAGCTTGGCCGGAGGATACTACGAGCAGTACTTC
TRBV7-8	TRBD1	TRBJ1-6	-	CASSSWDRGNSPLHF	TGTGCCAGCAGCTCCTGGGACAGGGGTAATTCACCCCTCCACTTT
TRBV6-5	TRBD2	TRBJ2-5	-	CASSSGLPPETQYF	TGTGCCAGCAGTTCGGGACTACCCCCGGAGACCCAGTACTTC
TRBV18	-	TRBJ1-2	-	CASSQQGANYGYTF	TGTGCCAGCTCACAACAGGGCGCTAACTATGGCTACACCTTC
TRBV5-1	-	TRBJ1-4	few	CASSAGPADTNEKLFF	TGCGCCAGCAGCGCGGGGCCGGCCGACACGAATGAAAAACTGTTTTTT
TRBV5-1	TRBD2	TRBJ2-3	-	CASSLAGGRADTQYF	TGCGCCAGCAGCTTGGCTGGCGGGAGGGCAGATACGCAGTATTTT
TRBV7-3	TRBD1	TRBJ1-2	-	CASSLDRGQNYGYTF	TGTGCCAGCAGCTTGGACAGGGGGCAGAACTATGGCTACACCTTC
TRBV7-9	-	TRBJ2-7	-	CASTQDFYEQYF	TGTGCCAGCACCCAGGACTTTTACGAGCAGTACTTC
TRBV7-6	-	TRBJ1-1	-	CASSFSRNTEAFF	TGTGCCAGCAGCTTTAGCAGGAACACTGAAGCTTTCTTT
TRBV4-1	-	TRBJ1-5	-	CASSQDATGLHQPQHF	TGCGCCAGCAGCCAAGATGCGACAGGCCTCCATCAGCCCCAGCATTTT
TRBV5-6	-	TRBJ2-7	-	CASSFGFTGEQYF	TGTGCCAGCAGCTTCGGTTTCACGGGCGAGCAGTACTTC
TRBV30	TRBD2	TRBJ2-3	-	CAWREGSGRWVTRDTQYF	TGTGCCTGGAGGGAAGGTAGCGGGAGGTGGGTGACACGAGATACGCAGTATTTT
TRBV6-6	-	TRBJ1-5	many	CASSLSFNQPQHF	TGTGCCAGCAGTTTGAGCTTCAATCAGCCCCAGCATTTT
TRBV4-1	TRBD1	TRBJ1-2	-	CASRPGTGGYGYTF	TGCGCCAGCAGACCCGGGACAGGTGGCTATGGCTACACCTTC
TRBV2	-	TRBJ2-1	-	CASSFPDRGGSYNEQFF	TGTGCCAGCAGTTTCCCCGACCGGGGTGGGTCCTACAATGAGCAGTTCTTC
TRBV12-3/TRBV12-4	-	TRBJ1-6	-	CASTPGSPLHF	TGTGCCAGCACCCCCGGTTCACCCCTCCACTTT
TRBV6-4	-	TRBJ1-6	-	CASSDSRDRGSPLHF	TGTGCCAGCAGTGACTCGAGGGATCGCGGTTCACCCCTCCACTTT
TRBV7-9	-	TRBJ2-7	few	CASSLNTRDYEQYF	TGTGCCAGCAGCTTAAACACCAGGGATTACGAGCAGTACTTC
TRBV4-2	-	TRBJ2-2	-	CASSQSRGRSGELFF	TGTGCCAGCAGCCAAAGTAGGGGTCGTTCCGGGGAGCTGTTTTTT
TRBV7-9	TRBD1	TRBJ1-1	-	CASSHDRTGGVGTEAFF	TGTGCCAGCAGCCACGATAGGACAGGGGGCGTGGGCACTGAAGCTTTCTTT
TRBV29-1	-	TRBJ1-3	many	CSASDRRGTWNTIYF	TGCAGCGCCTCAGATAGGAGGGGTACGTGGAACACCATATATTTT
TRBV23-1	-	TRBJ2-2	-	CASSHHRKGYTGELFF	TGCGCCAGCAGTCATCACAGGAAAGGATACACCGGGGAGCTGTTTTTT
TRBV5-1	TRBD1	TRBJ2-7	once	CASSLASGTDTYEQYF	TGCGCCAGCAGCTTGGCCTCCGGGACAGATACCTACGAGCAGTACTTC
TRBV6-6	-	TRBJ1-2	-	CASSLFTGATNYGYTF	TGTGCCAGCAGTCTATTCACTGGAGCTACTAACTATGGCTACACCTTC
TRBV5-6	TRBD1	TRBJ2-5	-	CASSRQGRVETQYF	TGTGCCAGCAGCCGACAGGGCAGGGTCGAGACCCAGTACTTC
TRBV28	TRBD1	TRBJ2-5	-	CASSWRNRGRETQYF	TGTGCCAGCAGTTGGCGTAACAGGGGAAGGGAGACCCAGTACTTC
TRBV18	TRBD2	TRBJ2-1	-	CASSPGLGTYNEQFF	TGTGCCAGCTCACCCGGACTAGGAACATACAATGAGCAGTTCTTC
TRBV18	-	TRBJ1-3	-	CASSPRQADPNTIYF	TGTGCCAGCTCACCGAGACAGGCTGACCCAAACACCATATATTTT
TRBV19	TRBD2	TRBJ2-5	-	CASSISFWASGSKTQYF	TGTGCCAGTAGTATATCTTTTTGGGCTAGCGGGTCGAAGACCCAGTACTTC
TRBV6-5	-	TRBJ1-4	once	CASYGGNEKLFF	TGTGCCAGCTACGGGGGGAATGAAAAACTGTTTTTT
TRBV10-3	-	TRBJ1-6	-	CAISPVKVALSPLHF	TGTGCCATCAGCCCGGTCAAGGTAGCCCTTTCACCCCTCCACTTT
TRBV19	-	TRBJ1-5	few	CASSMGADYSNQPQHF	TGTGCCAGTAGTATGGGGGCAGATTATAGCAATCAGCCCCAGCATTTT
TRBV6-5	-	TRBJ2-2	-	CASSYSVGGPLGELFF	TGTGCCAGCAGTTACTCGGTCGGGGGGCCACTCGGGGAGCTGTTTTTT
TRBV7-6	TRBD2	TRBJ2-1	-	CASSLGGGGSYNEQFF	TGTGCCAGCAGCTTAGGTGGCGGGGGCTCCTACAATGAGCAGTTCTTC
TRBV7-2	-	TRBJ1-2	few	CASSLRTDKNGYTF	TGTGCCAGCAGCTTAAGGACAGACAAAAATGGCTACACCTTC
TRBV2	TRBD1	TRBJ1-6	-	CASSETGGRGNSPLHF	TGTGCCAGCAGTGAAACAGGGGGCCGGGGTAATTCACCCCTCCACTTT
TRBV21-1	-	TRBJ1-2	-	CASSKRGLSYGYTF	TGTGCCAGCAGCAAAAGGGGGCTAAGCTATGGCTACACCTTC